Presented here are 8 T cell receptor beta chains from one specimen sequenced in a study of glioma-infiltrating T cells after dendritic cell vaccination. Some clones are missing from TCRdb's copy, which holds only in-frame ones; the method was immunoSEQ multiplex PCR. The sample contains about 92,000 clones, 70% to 90% of which appear only once. The source was blood, collected before dendritic cell vaccination. These receptors all stem from a human donor with glioblastoma.

In DNA form, the CDR3 reads TGTGCCAGTAGACGTCCGGGACAAAGCAATCAGCCCCAGCATTTT. It specifies CASRRPGQSNQPQHF. The chain joins TRBV19 to TRBJ1-5, with D perhaps TRBD1 (6 bases). The CDR3 spans 15 residues. Trimming left V 6 bases short and J 1 base short, with 13 bases between. Per the germline V gene, CDR1 is LNHDA and CDR2 is SQIVND (reference sequence). The full variable domain, with the rest looked up from reference TRBV19 and TRBJ1-5, is DGGITQSPKYLFRKEGQNVTLSCEQNLNHDAMYWYRQDPGQGLRLIYYSQIVNDFQKGDIAEGYSVSREKKESFPLTVTSAQKNPTAFYLCASRRPGQSNQPQHFGDGTRLSIL.

V gene TRBV28 combines with J gene TRBJ2-7; no definite D call. Deletions cut 4 bases from V and 4 bases from J, with 8 bases between. The CDR3 extends over 12 amino acids. Germline V gene lookup returns CDR1 MDHEN and CDR2 SYDVKM. CDR3 nucleotides: TGTGCCAGCAGTTCGGTTCCTTACGAGCAGTACTTC. It encodes CASSSVPYEQYF.

CDR3 region: CASSEVDTYEQYF. The CDR3, as DNA: TGTGCCAGCAGTGAAGTCGACACTTACGAGCAGTACTTC. J is TRBJ2-7 and V is TRBV6-1; D gene ambiguous. CDR1 and CDR2 (germline): MNHNS, SASEGT. The CDR3 is made up of 13 amino acids. V shed 1 base and J shed 4 bases, with 8 bases lying between them.

Note on this clone: Other DNA sequences from this sample encode an identical CDR3 as well. V and J are TRBV14 and TRBJ1-1, with a possible D match to TRBD1 (6 bases). V was pared by 3 bases and J by 0 bases, with 11 bases between. The CDR3 runs to 15 residues. Per the germline V gene, CDR1 is SGHDN and CDR2 is FVKESK. CDR3 DNA: TGTGCCAGCAGCCATTACAGGGACATGAACACTGAAGCTTTCTTT. Residues: CASSHYRDMNTEAFF.

This chain links TRBV14 with TRBJ2-7, with D hard to call. Trimming left V 0 bases short and J 12 bases short, with 15 bases between. This CDR3 spans 13 amino acids. From germline, CDR1 is SGHDN and CDR2 FVKESK. CDR3 coding DNA: TGTGCCAGCAGCCAAGAGAGTAGAATTCATGGGTACTTC. This sequence encodes CASSQESRIHGYF.

The chain joins TRBV30 to TRBJ2-7, with TRBD2 matching over 8 bases. Per germline, CDR1 GTSNPN and CDR2 SVGIG (reference sequence). V shed 1 base and J 2 bases; nucleotides not matched to a gene: 4. The CDR3 totals 14 residues. The CDR3 DNA reads as TGTGCCTGGAGTGCCGGACTAGCAGCCTACGAGCAGTACTTC. Translated: CAWSAGLAAYEQYF.

V is TRBV7-6 and J is TRBJ2-2; TRBD1 matches 7 bases. The ends lost 2 bases at V and 6 bases at J; junction bases unmatched: 3. Per the germline V gene, CDR1 is SGHVS and CDR2 is FNYEAQ. The CDR3 sequence is 14 residues long. The chain's CDR3 is CASSLTTGAGELFF. CDR3 sequence (DNA): TGTGCCAGCAGCTTAACCACAGGGGCCGGGGAGCTGTTTTTT.

The rearrangement links TRBV5-1 to TRBJ2-3, with TRBD2 identical over 8 bases. The CDR3 consists of 14 residues. The ends lost 4 bases at V and 1 base at J; junction bases unmatched: 2. Germline V gene data show CDR1 as SGHRS and CDR2 as YFSETQ. The CDR3 DNA follows: TGCGCCAGCAGCCGAGCGGGGGGCACAGATACGCAGTATTTT. Translating it yields CASSRAGGTDTQYF. The entire variable domain, with the rest obtained from reference TRBV5-1 and TRBJ2-3, is as follows: KAGVTQTPRYLIKTRGQQVTLSCSPISGHRSVSWYQQTPGQGLQFLFEYFSETQRNKGNFPGRFSGRQFSNSRSEMNVSTLELGDSALYLCASSRAGGTDTQYFGPGTRLTVL.